This TCR beta chain was sequenced for a study of metastatic and nonmetastatic thyroid tumors. Overall study context: Blood and tumor or nodule tissue repertoires from malignant and benign thyroid patients were compared.

All patients reached thyroid surgery having received no treatment beforehand. This CDR3 spans 16 amino acids. Germline values: CDR1 MNHEY, CDR2 SVGEGT. The V gene end was trimmed by 1 base and the J gene end by 1 base; junction bases not matched to a gene: 6. Via MiXCR, TCRdb re-called the PCR reads. Found here are 30,000 to 45,000 clones, 25% to 30% of them singletons; the top ten hold 9.6%. The rearrangement joins TRBV6-2 or TRBV6-3 to TRBJ1-2, with 7 bases aligning to TRBD1. Sequencing was performed on blood. This TCR was sampled from a female donor with papillary thyroid cancer or a benign thyroid nodule (not recorded which). Some clones in this sample may be carry-over from other donors' samples. CDR3 region: CASSYLGQAVNYGYTF. The CDR3 DNA reads TGTGCCAGCAGTTACTTAGGACAGGCGGTTAACTATGGCTACACCTTC.